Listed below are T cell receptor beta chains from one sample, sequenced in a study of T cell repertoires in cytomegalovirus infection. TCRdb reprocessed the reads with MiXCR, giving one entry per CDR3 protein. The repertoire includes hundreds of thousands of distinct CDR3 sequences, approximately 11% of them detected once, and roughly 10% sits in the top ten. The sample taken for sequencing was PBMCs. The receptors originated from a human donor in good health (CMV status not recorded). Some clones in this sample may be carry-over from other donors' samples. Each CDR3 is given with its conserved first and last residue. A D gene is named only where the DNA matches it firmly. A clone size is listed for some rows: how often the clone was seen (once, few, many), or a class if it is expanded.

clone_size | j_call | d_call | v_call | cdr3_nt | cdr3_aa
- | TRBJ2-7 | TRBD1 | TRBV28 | TGTGCCAGCAGTTCCCCGGGACAGGGGGCCTCCTACGAGCAGTACTTC | CASSSPGQGASYEQYF
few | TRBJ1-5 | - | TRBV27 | TGTGCCAGCGGCGAACTGGGCGCGGGCAATCAGCCCCAGCATTTT | CASGELGAGNQPQHF
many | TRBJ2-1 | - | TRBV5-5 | TGTGCCAGCAGCCTCGTCGGGAGCAATGAGCAGTTCTTC | CASSLVGSNEQFF
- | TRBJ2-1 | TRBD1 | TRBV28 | TGTGCCAGCAGTACCCGGGACAGGCGAGACAATGAGCAGTTCTTC | CASSTRDRRDNEQFF
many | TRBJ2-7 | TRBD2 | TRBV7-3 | TGTGCCAGCAGCGAATATAGCGGGGGGTTCTACGAGCAGTACTTC | CASSEYSGGFYEQYF
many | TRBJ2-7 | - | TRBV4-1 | TGCGCCAGCAGCCAAGATGAGGGGCCACAATACGAGCAGTACTTC | CASSQDEGPQYEQYF
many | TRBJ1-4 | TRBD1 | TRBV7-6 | TGTGCCAGCAGCTTAGCTCGGGAGGGGACAGGTGAAAAACTGTTTTTT | CASSLAREGTGEKLFF
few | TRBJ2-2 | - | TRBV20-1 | TGCAGTGCCCCTCTAGCCGCGAACACCGGGGAGCTGTTTTTT | CSAPLAANTGELFF
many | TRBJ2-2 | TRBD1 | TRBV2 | TGTGCCAGCAGTTCGGACAGGGGTGCCGGGGAGCTGTTTTTT | CASSSDRGAGELFF
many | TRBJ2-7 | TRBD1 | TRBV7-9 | TGTGCCAGCAGCTATTCGGGGACAGGGCAAGAGCAGTACTTC | CASSYSGTGQEQYF
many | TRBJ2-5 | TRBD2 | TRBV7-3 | TGTGCCAGCAGCTTAACGGGCGGACTAGCCCAAGAGACCCAGTACTTC | CASSLTGGLAQETQYF
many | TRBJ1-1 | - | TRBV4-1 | TGCGCCAGCAGCCAACCTCCGGGCAGGGCAGACTTGAACACTGAAGCTTTCTTT | CASSQPPGRADLNTEAFF
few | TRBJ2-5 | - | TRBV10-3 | TGTGCCATCAGTGGGGGAGGTTTAGAGACCCAGTACTTC | CAISGGGLETQYF
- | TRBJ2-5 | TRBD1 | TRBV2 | TGTGCCAGCATGGGTTACAGGGGCGGCGAGACCCAGTACTTC | CASMGYRGGETQYF
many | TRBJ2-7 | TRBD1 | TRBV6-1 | TGTGCCAGCAGTGAAACAGGGGTCTACGAGCAGTACTTC | CASSETGVYEQYF
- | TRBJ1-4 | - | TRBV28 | TGTGCCAGCCGGGTGTCTACTAATGAAAAACTGTTTTTT | CASRVSTNEKLFF
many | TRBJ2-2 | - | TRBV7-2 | TGTGCCAGCACCCTAGTGGGCGGGGAAGTGGAGCTGTTTTTT | CASTLVGGEVELFF
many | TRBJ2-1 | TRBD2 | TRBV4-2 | TGTGCCAGCAGCGAAAGGAAACTAGCGGGAGGCTCGAATGAGCAGTTCTTC | CASSERKLAGGSNEQFF
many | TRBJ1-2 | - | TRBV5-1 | TGCGCCAGCAGCCGTGACGGCGGGAGCTACACCTTC | CASSRDGGSYTF
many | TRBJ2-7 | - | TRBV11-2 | TGTGCCAGCAGCTTATCCAGGGAGAACGAGCAGTACTTC | CASSLSRENEQYF
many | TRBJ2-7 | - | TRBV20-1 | TGCAGTGCCCAATGGACTACCTACGAGCAGTACTTC | CSAQWTTYEQYF
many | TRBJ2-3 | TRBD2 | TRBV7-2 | TGTGCCAGCAGCTTATCCCCTAGCGGGCCAACCACAGATACGCAGTATTTT | CASSLSPSGPTTDTQYF
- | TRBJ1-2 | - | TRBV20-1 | TGCAGTGCTAGAGGTCGTCAGGGGACTCCCACTTATGGCTACACCTTC | CSARGRQGTPTYGYTF
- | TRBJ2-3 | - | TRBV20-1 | TGCAGTGCCACCTCCCTAGTTTCCACAGATACGCAGTATTTT | CSATSLVSTDTQYF
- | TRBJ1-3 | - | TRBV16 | TGTGCCAGCAGCCGCTTGGTGGCTGAAGGAAACACCATATATTTT | CASSRLVAEGNTIYF
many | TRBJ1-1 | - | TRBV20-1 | TGCAGTGCTAGTAGTAGGGTATACACTGAAGCTTTCTTT | CSASSRVYTEAFF
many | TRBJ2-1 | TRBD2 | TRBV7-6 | TGTGCCAGCAGCCTCCCCTCCCTTCAGCGGGAGACCTCCTACAATGAGCAGTTCTTC | CASSLPSLQRETSYNEQFF
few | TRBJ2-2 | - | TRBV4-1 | TGCGCCAGCAGCCAAGCGACGGGACCCGGGGAGCTGTTTTTT | CASSQATGPGELFF